The sequence of this T cell receptor beta chain was determined in a study of CD8+CD57+ T cells in acquired aplastic anemia. In this sample, this clonotype turned up once. Genomic DNA constituted the template upon which TCR beta VDJ and CDR3 profiling was performed. Via MiXCR, TCRdb re-called the reads, giving one row per CDR3 protein. Of 160,000 or so distinct CDR3 sequences in the sample, about 64% were seen once. All patients picked for sequencing had shown, by flow cytometry, an expansion of CD8+CD57+ cells. The TCR was taken from a human donor with aplastic anemia. The sequenced material came from sorted CD4+, CD8+, or CD8+CD57+ T cells (not recorded which) from PBMCs.

This chain's CDR3 is CASSLALAGGPGNEQFF. The CDR3 bases are TGTGCCAGCAGCTTAGCCTTAGCGGGGGGGCCGGGGAATGAGCAGTTCTTC. This chain uses TRBV7-2 with TRBJ2-1; TRBD2 aligns across 11 bases. The J segment lost 7 bases and the V segment lost 0 bases, leaving 8 bases of the junction unmatched. The CDR3 runs 17 residues. Germline CDR1 and CDR2: SGHTA and FQGNSA.